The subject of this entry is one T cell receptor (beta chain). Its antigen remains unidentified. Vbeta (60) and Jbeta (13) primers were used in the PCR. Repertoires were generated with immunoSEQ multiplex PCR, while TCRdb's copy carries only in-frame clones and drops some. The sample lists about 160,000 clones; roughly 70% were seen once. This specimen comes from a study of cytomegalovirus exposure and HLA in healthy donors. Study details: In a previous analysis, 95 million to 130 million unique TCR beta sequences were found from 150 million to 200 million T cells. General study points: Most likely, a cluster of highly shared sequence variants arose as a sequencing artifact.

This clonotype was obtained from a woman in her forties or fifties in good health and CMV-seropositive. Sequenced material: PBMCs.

CDR3 region: CASSFSGGSDTQYF. The DNA for the CDR3 is TGTGCCAGCAGCTTTAGCGGGGGATCAGATACGCAGTATTTT. J is TRBJ2-3 and V is TRBV7-3; 9 positions agree with TRBD2. J was trimmed by 4 bases and V by 3 bases; bases with no gene match: 2. The CDR3 has 14 residues. Germline CDR1 SGHTA, CDR2 FQGTGA.